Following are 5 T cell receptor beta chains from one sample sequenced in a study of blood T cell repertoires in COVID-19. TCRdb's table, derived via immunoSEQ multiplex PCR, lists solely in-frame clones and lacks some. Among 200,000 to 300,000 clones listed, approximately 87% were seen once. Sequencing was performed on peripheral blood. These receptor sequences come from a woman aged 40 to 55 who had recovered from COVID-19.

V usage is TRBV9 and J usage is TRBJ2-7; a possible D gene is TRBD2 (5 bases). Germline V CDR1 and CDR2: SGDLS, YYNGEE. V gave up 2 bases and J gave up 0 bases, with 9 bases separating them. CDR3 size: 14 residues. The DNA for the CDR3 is TGTGCCAGCAGCGTCTTTGGAGGCTCCTACGAGCAGTACTTC. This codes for CASSVFGGSYEQYF.

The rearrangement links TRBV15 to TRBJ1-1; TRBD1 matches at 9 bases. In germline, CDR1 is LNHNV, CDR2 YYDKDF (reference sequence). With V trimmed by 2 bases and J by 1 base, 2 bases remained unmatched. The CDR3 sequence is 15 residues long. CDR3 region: CATSRWDRANTEAFF. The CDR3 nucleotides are TGTGCCACCAGCAGATGGGACAGGGCGAACACTGAAGCTTTCTTT.

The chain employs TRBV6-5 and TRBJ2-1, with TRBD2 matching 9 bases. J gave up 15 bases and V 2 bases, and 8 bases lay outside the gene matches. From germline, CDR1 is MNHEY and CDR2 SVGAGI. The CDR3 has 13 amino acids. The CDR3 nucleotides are TGTGCCAGCAGTTACGGCGGGGGGGCCAGTCGGTTCTTC. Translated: CASSYGGGASRFF.

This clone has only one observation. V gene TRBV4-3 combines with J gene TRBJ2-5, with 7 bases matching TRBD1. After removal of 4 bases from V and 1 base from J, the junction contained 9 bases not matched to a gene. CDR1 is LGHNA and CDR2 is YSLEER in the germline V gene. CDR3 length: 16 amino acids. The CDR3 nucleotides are TGCGCCAGCAGCCGCAGACAGGGTGCGGCCCAAGAGACCCAGTACTTC. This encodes CASSRRQGAAQETQYF.

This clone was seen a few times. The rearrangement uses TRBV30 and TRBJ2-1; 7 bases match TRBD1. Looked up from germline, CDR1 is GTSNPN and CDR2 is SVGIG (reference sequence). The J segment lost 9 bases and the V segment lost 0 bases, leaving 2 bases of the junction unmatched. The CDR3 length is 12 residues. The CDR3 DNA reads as TGTGCCTGGAGTGTACAGGGGACTGAGCAGTTCTTC. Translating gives CAWSVQGTEQFF.